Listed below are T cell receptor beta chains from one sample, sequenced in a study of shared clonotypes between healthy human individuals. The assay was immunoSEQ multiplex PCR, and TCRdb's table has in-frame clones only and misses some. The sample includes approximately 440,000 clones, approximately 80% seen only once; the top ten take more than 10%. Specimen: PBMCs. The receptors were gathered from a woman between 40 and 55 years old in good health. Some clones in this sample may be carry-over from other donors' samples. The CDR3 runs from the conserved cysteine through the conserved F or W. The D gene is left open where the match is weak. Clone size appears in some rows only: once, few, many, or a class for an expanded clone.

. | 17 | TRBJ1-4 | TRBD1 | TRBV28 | CASISLTGGATNEKLFF | TGTGCCAGCATTAGTCTCACAGGGGGAGCAACTAATGAAAAACTGTTTTTT
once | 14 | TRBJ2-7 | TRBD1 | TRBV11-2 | CASSRLGQGLEQYF | TGTGCCAGCAGCCGATTGGGACAGGGGCTCGAGCAGTACTTC
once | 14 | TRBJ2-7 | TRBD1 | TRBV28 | CASKQGDHSYEQYF | TGTGCCAGTAAACAGGGGGACCACTCCTACGAGCAGTACTTC
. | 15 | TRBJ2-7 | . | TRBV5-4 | CASSRDGPSSYEQYF | TGTGCCAGCTCTAGGGATGGCCCCAGCTCCTACGAGCAGTACTTC
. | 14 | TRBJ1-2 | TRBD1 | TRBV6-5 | CASSYSTGYYGYTF | TGTGCCAGCAGTTACTCGACAGGGTACTATGGCTACACCTTC
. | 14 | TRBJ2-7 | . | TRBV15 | CATSRDRRVPEQYF | TGTGCCACCAGCAGAGACAGGCGGGTTCCCGAGCAGTACTTC
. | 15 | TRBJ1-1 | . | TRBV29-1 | CSSRDLLYPDTEAFF | TGCAGCTCCCGGGATCTTCTATATCCCGACACTGAAGCTTTCTTT
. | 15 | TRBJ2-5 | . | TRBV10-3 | CAISESGRGRETQYF | TGTGCCATCAGTGAGTCGGGCAGGGGGAGGGAGACCCAGTACTTC
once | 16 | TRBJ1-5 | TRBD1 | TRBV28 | CASRTGGFVSNQPQHF | TGTGCCAGCAGGACAGGGGGCTTTGTTAGCAATCAGCCCCAGCATTTT
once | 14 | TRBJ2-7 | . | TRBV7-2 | CASSLWDNSYEQYF | TGTGCCAGCAGCCTTTGGGACAACTCCTACGAGCAGTACTTC
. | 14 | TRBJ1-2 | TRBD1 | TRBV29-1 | CSVAGTGGMYGYTF | TGCAGCGTTGCCGGGACAGGGGGCATGTATGGCTACACCTTC
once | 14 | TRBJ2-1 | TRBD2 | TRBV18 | CASRTSGNYNEQFF | TGTGCCAGCAGGACTAGCGGAAATTACAATGAGCAGTTCTTC
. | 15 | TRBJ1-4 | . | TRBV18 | CASSPQGTSNEKLFF | TGTGCCAGCTCACCACAGGGGACCTCTAATGAAAAACTGTTTTTT
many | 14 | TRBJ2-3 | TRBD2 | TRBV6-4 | CASGAGGSTDTQYF | TGTGCCAGCGGGGCGGGAGGCTCCACAGATACGCAGTATTTT
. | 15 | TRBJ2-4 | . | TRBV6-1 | CASSSQSVAKNIQYF | TGTGCCAGCAGTTCGCAGAGCGTAGCCAAAAACATTCAGTACTTC
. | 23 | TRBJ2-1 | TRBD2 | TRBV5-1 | CASSLVAVGAGTSGRWNYNEQFF | TGCGCCAGCAGCTTGGTTGCTGTTGGAGCTGGGACTAGCGGGAGATGGAATTACAATGAGCAGTTCTTC
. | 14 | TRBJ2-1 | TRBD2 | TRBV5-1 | CASSLAGGGTEQFF | TGCGCCAGCAGTCTAGCGGGAGGGGGGACTGAGCAGTTCTTC
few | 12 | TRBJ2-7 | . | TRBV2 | CASSKIYYEQYF | TGTGCCAGCAGTAAAATATACTACGAGCAGTACTTC
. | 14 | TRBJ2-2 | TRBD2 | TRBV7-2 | CASSFGTSGGELFF | TGTGCCAGCAGCTTCGGTACTAGCGGCGGGGAGCTGTTTTTT
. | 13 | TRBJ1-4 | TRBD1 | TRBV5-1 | CASTGGSGEKLFF | TGCGCCAGCACAGGGGGGTCCGGGGAAAAACTGTTTTTT
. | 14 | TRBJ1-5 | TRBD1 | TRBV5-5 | CASSETGHNQPQHF | TGTGCCAGCAGCGAGACAGGGCACAATCAGCCCCAGCATTTT
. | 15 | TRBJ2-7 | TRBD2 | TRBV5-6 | CASSPLSGSIDEQYF | TGTGCCAGCAGCCCCCTTAGCGGGAGTATCGACGAGCAGTACTTC
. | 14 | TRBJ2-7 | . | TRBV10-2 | CASSESRAYYEQYF | TGCGCCAGCAGTGAGTCGAGGGCCTACTACGAGCAGTACTTC
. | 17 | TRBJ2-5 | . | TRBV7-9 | CASSKGAGRGGGETQYF | TGTGCCAGCAGCAAAGGGGCAGGGCGAGGTGGAGGGGAGACCCAGTACTTC
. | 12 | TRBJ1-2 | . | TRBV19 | CASYRVDYGYTF | TGTGCCAGTTACAGGGTTGACTATGGCTACACCTTC
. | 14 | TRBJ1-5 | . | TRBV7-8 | CASSTPGSDQPQHF | TGTGCCAGCAGCACCCCAGGGTCGGATCAGCCCCAGCATTTT
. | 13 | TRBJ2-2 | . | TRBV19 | CASWDSLTGELFF | TGTGCCAGTTGGGACTCCCTAACCGGGGAGCTGTTTTTT
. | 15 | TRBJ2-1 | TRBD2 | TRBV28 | CASSLEAGVYNEQFF | TGTGCCAGCAGTTTAGAAGCGGGAGTTTACAATGAGCAGTTCTTC
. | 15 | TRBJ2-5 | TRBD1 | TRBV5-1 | CASSRRGQQQETQYF | TGCGCCAGCAGCCGACGGGGACAGCAGCAAGAGACCCAGTACTTC
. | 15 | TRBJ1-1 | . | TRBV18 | CASSPIAGVNTEAFF | TGTGCCAGCTCACCAATAGCCGGGGTGAACACTGAAGCTTTCTTT
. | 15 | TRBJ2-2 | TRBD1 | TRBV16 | CASSQTTGGTGELFF | TGTGCCAGCAGCCAGACGACAGGGGGCACCGGGGAGCTGTTTTTT
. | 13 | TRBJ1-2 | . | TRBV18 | CASSPGQSHGYTF | TGTGCCAGCTCACCAGGACAGTCCCATGGCTACACCTTC
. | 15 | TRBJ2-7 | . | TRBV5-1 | CASSYLGGAGYEQYF | TGCGCCAGCAGCTACCTGGGGGGCGCTGGGTACGAGCAGTACTTC
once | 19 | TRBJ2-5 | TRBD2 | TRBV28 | CASSLGQTRGLAGQETQYF | TGTGCCAGCAGTTTAGGACAGACTCGGGGGCTAGCGGGTCAAGAGACCCAGTACTTC
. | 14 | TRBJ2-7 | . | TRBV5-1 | CASSFGAASYEQYF | TGCGCCAGCAGCTTCGGAGCGGCCTCCTACGAGCAGTACTTC
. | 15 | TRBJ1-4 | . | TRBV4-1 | CASSQEGAGGEKLFF | TGCGCCAGCAGCCAAGAGGGGGCAGGCGGAGAAAAACTGTTTTTT
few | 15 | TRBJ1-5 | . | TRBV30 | CAWTSPTWRGQPQHF | TGTGCCTGGACTTCCCCGACTTGGAGGGGCCAGCCCCAGCATTTT
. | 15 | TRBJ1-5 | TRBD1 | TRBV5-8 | CASSLGGQGFQPQHF | TGTGCCAGCAGCTTGGGTGGACAGGGCTTTCAGCCCCAGCATTTT
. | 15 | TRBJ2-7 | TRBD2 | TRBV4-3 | CASSRYSGSFSEQYF | TGCGCCAGCAGCCGGTATAGCGGGAGTTTTTCCGAGCAGTACTTC
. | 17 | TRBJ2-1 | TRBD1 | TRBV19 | CASSISRGQGVYNEQFF | TGTGCCAGTAGTATAAGTCGCGGACAGGGGGTCTACAATGAGCAGTTCTTC
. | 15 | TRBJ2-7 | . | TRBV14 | CASSHLGTPTYEQYF | TGTGCCAGCAGCCATCTCGGGACACCCACCTACGAGCAGTACTTC
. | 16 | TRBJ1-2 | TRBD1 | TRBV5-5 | CASSLEGQAWSYGYTF | TGTGCCAGCAGCTTGGAAGGACAGGCTTGGTCGTATGGCTACACCTTC
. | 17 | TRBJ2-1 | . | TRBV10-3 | CAISELIAGLSYNEQFF | TGTGCCATCAGTGAGTTGATCGCCGGCCTATCCTACAATGAGCAGTTCTTC
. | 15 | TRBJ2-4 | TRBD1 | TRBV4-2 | CASSQGQAAKNIQYF | TGTGCCAGCAGCCAGGGACAGGCGGCCAAAAACATTCAGTACTTC
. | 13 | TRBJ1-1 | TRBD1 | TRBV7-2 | CASSFDRVTEAFF | TGTGCCAGCAGCTTCGACAGGGTTACTGAAGCTTTCTTT
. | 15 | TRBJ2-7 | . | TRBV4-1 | CASSPINEGTHEQYF | TGCGCCAGCAGCCCCATCAACGAGGGGACCCACGAGCAGTACTTC
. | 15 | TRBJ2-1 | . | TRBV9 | CASSVVGVSYNEQFF | TGTGCCAGCAGCGTAGTGGGAGTCTCCTACAATGAGCAGTTCTTC
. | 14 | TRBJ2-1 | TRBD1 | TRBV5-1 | CASSLRDSYNEQFF | TGCGCCAGCAGCCTCCGGGACAGTTACAATGAGCAGTTCTTC
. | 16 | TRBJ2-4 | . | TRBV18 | CASSPIRDLAKNIQYF | TGTGCCAGCTCACCAATCCGGGATCTAGCCAAAAACATTCAGTACTTC
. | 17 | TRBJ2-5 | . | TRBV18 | CASSPSFPGQKMETQYF | TGTGCCAGCTCACCTTCTTTTCCGGGTCAGAAGATGGAGACCCAGTACTTC
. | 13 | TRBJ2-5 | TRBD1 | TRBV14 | CASSPSLRTGPYF | TGTGCCAGCAGCCCCTCCCTTAGGACAGGGCCGTACTTC
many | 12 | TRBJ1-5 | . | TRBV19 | CASSLLFQPQHF | TGTGCCAGTAGTCTATTATTTCAGCCCCAGCATTTT
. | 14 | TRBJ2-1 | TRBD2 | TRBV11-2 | CASSSLAGYNEQFF | TGTGCCAGCAGCTCACTAGCGGGTTACAATGAGCAGTTCTTC
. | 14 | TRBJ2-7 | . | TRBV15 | CATSNLPRLYEQYF | TGTGCCACCAGCAATCTCCCCAGACTCTACGAGCAGTACTTC
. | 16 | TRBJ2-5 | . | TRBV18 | CASSPPWDPQGETQYF | TGTGCCAGCTCACCACCCTGGGACCCGCAAGGAGAGACCCAGTACTTC
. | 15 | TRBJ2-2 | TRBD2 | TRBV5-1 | CASSPGLATYGELFF | TGCGCCAGCAGCCCCGGACTAGCCACATACGGGGAGCTGTTTTTT
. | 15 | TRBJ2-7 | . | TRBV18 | CASSRTDSGSYEQYF | TGTGCCAGCTCACGAACAGATTCTGGCTCCTACGAGCAGTACTTC
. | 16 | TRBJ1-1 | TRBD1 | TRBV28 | CASSPEEQGGRTEAFF | TGTGCCAGCAGTCCCGAAGAACAGGGGGGACGAACTGAAGCTTTCTTT
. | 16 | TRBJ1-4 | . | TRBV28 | CASRTPPRGLDEKLFF | TGTGCCAGCAGAACCCCTCCCCGGGGGCTTGATGAAAAACTGTTTTTT
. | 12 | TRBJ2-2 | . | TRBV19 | CASSILTGELFF | TGTGCCAGTAGTATTTTGACCGGGGAGCTGTTTTTC